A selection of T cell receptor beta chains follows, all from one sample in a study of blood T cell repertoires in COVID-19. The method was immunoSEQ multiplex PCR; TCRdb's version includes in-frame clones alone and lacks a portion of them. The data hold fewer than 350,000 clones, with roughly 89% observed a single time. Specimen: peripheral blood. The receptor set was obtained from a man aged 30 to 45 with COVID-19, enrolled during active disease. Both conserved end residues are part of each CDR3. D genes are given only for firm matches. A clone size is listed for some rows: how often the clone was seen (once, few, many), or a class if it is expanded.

CASSAQGAVNEQFF,TGTGCCAGCTCCGCACAGGGGGCTGTGAATGAGCAGTTCTTC,TRBV18,14,TRBD1,NA,TRBJ2-1
CASSPGLPRGDEQFF,TGTGCCAGCTCACCAGGTCTGCCCCGGGGGGATGAGCAGTTCTTC,TRBV18,15,TRBD2,once,TRBJ2-1
CASSPSGGALNPYEQYF,TGTGCCAGCAGCCCTTCTGGCGGGGCTTTAAATCCCTACGAGCAGTACTTC,TRBV9,17,NA,few,TRBJ2-7
CASSQDASNWGRTNTEAFF,TGTGCCAGCAGCCAAGACGCCTCCAATTGGGGAAGGACTAACACTGAAGCTTTCTTT,TRBV14,19,NA,NA,TRBJ1-1
CASSLLQGTDTQYF,TGTGCCAGCAGCTTACTACAGGGCACAGATACGCAGTATTTT,TRBV7-3,14,NA,NA,TRBJ2-3
CASSPLPRYGYTF,TGTGCCAGCAGCCCCTTACCCAGATATGGCTACACCTTC,TRBV3-1/TRBV3-2,13,NA,NA,TRBJ1-2
CASSALAGGVNEQFF,TGTGCCAGTAGTGCGTTAGCGGGGGGAGTAAATGAGCAGTTCTTC,TRBV19,15,TRBD2,NA,TRBJ2-1
CASSSRVTSGNTIYF,TGTGCCAGTAGTTCTAGAGTCACCTCTGGAAACACCATATATTTT,TRBV19,15,NA,NA,TRBJ1-3
CASSSRGTGVRGQPQHF,TGTGCCAGCAGCTCGAGAGGGACAGGGGTGAGAGGGCAGCCCCAGCATTTT,TRBV28,17,TRBD1,NA,TRBJ1-5
CASSASGSSGRATTDTQYF,TGTGCCAGCAGCGCTAGCGGTAGTAGCGGGAGGGCGACCACAGATACGCAGTATTTT,TRBV7-2,19,TRBD2,NA,TRBJ2-3
CASSGLPGYNQPQHF,TGTGCCAGCAGTGGACTGCCGGGATACAATCAGCCCCAGCATTTT,TRBV6-6,15,NA,NA,TRBJ1-5
CASSSGQGSYNEQFF,TGCGCCAGCAGCTCGGGACAGGGCAGTTACAATGAGCAGTTCTTC,TRBV5-1,15,TRBD1,NA,TRBJ2-1